This T cell receptor beta chain was observed in a study of blood T cell repertoires in COVID-19 (dated by TCRdb to the early 2020s). With respect to the entire study: Collaborator samples came from the United States, Italy and Spain and covered acute and convalescent phases of COVID-19. Sample metadata almost always included a de-identified subject ID, COVID-19 status, age in years and sex. The material from the prospective study consisted of cDNA or gDNA derived from T cells, B-cell-depleted T cells, or PBMCs. Samples were obtained from the ongoing ImmuneRACE study (first 160 participants) and from 1,000 to 1,500 subjects provided by 6 global collaborators. The repertoires were released in a freely available public database meant as a resource for research on the immune response to SARS-CoV-2. Where HLA class I and class II types were available, the types were taken from metadata supplied by the sample provider, not from assay-based typing. Deeply sampled blood TCRbeta repertoires from subjects exposed to, actively infected with, or recovered from COVID-19 were included in the dataset. Here is what the overall study found, with its caveats: The quantity of clinical and demographic metadata differed by source and by participant and was supplied without curation.

The CDR3 has 15 amino acids, counting the end cysteine and phenylalanine. The kept DNA is CDR3 alone, 45 bases in frame from the first base. Unmatched junction bases come to 4, with V trimmed by 3 bases and J by 3 bases. Via the germline V gene (reference sequence), CDR1 is MNHEY and CDR2 SMNVEV. Participants in the prospective study were enrolled through a virtual design, were aged roughly 18 to 100 years, and lived in approximately 24 United States geographic areas. To assign participants to cohorts, the prospective study relied on clinical history that participants themselves reported in a screening survey and a study questionnaire. A participant counted as exposed if, within 2 weeks of entering the study, that participant had been in contact with someone who had a PCR-confirmed or clinician-diagnosed COVID-19 case. Mobile phlebotomists in the prospective study collected whole blood, serum and a nasopharyngeal or oropharyngeal swab from every participant. Participants in the prospective study had the option to provide additional blood draws and questionnaires over a roughly 2-month period. Blood samples from the prospective study were shipped frozen or at room temperature prior to DNA extraction.

On this clone: Its antigen is still unknown. No base-level quality is on record; no much larger clone is a single base apart.

TCRbeta CDR3 regions were amplified from genomic DNA using the immunoSEQ Assay, a bias-controlled multiplex PCR. The authors' pipeline ran thus. The number of nucleated cells in each sample was estimated from the amplification of reference gene primers within the assay. To quantify the absolute abundance of each unique TCRbeta CDR3 rearrangement, sequence reads were collapsed and filtered. For each sample, productive Simpson clonality was calculated by taking the square root of Simpson's diversity index across productive rearrangements. The source is immuneACCESS, and TCRdb retained only in-frame sequences with V and J called. Part of the clones is not carried over; for the studies checked, unresolved V genes explain less than half of this, and the remainder is unexplained. V and J calls plus clone size are reproduced from that table; the DNA served to infer D and trimming. The sample data list approximately 200,000 clones, and about 90% of these were observed just once. 3.7% of the sample is in the top ten clones.

This receptor was taken from a woman in her thirties who had been exposed to COVID-19. The chain was built from TRBV27 and TRBJ2-3; 9 bases in the junction line up with TRBD2. The specimen sequenced was PBMCs or T cells enriched from blood (not recorded which). The nucleotide sequence is given as TGTGCCAGCAGTTTGGCTAGCGGGATTACAGATACGCAGTATTTT. Translation gives CASSLASGITDTQYF.